The sample holds many counts of the clone carrying this TCR beta chain. Antigen: not known. The lymph nodes were axillary draining lymph nodes from breast cancer patients. The data belong to a study of breast tumors, draining lymph nodes, adjacent tissues. Findings and caveats of the study: The data were judged consistent with most tumor T cells coming from lymph node and expanding in tumor. Compared with basal-like, luminal-like tumors shared significantly more repertoire with nontumor tissue. That most tumor T cells come from lymph nodes remained unproven.

This CDR3 is 13 amino acids long. The V and J ends lost 7 bases and 4 bases respectively, with 11 bases between them. Germline V gives CDR1 MNHNS, CDR2 SASEGT. One entry per CDR3 protein results from TCRdb running MiXCR on the multiplex PCR reads. This table holds about 140,000 distinct CDR3 sequences, 30% to 35% found once. The source of this sequence is a female donor with breast cancer. Some clones in this sample may be carry-over from other donors' samples. J is TRBJ2-1 and V is TRBV6-1; TRBD1 might be the D (5 bases). Sequencing was carried out using axillary lymph node tissue. The CDR3 DNA is TGTGCCAGCACCCTGACAGTATACAATGAGCAGTTCTTC. It yields the protein CASTLTVYNEQFF.